The entry below describes one TCR beta chain. Its recognized antigen is unknown. No qualities accompany the bases; no much larger clone lies one base away. The roughly 42 donors, aged 6 to 90 years, were systemically healthy Caucasian individuals from Russia. Around 10 milliliters of peripheral blood were drawn from each donor into EDTA-treated Vacutainer tubes. Ficoll-Paque density-gradient centrifugation was used to isolate PBMCs, with at least 6.5 million obtained per sample. Total RNA was extracted from PBMCs with Trizol reagent, with at least 5.5 micrograms obtained per sample. Naive CD45RAhigh/CD27high T cell percentages were measured by flow cytometry on a PBMC aliquot from every donor. The data were obtained in a study of blood T cells in healthy people across ages (dated by TCRdb to between 2014 and 2017). For the wider study: In model experiments, roughly one uniquely barcoded TCR beta cDNA molecule per two T cells was captured by template switching. For two donors (one aged 18 to 29 and one aged 80 or older), the study analyzed two additional independent replicas of 1 million unique cDNA reads from the same blood draw. The study measured age-related changes in TCR beta repertoire diversity using deep sequencing normalized with unique cDNA molecular identifiers. The donors were split into four age groups: young (average 16 years), middle-aged (roughly 40), aged (approximately 60) and long-lived (over 80).

The CDR3 measures 15 amino acids from cysteine to phenylalanine. The sequence is cut down to CDR3 DNA, 45 bases in frame from base 1. Between the V and J ends, shortened by 6 bases and 6 bases respectively, the junction contains 21 bases. According to the germline V gene, CDR1 reads MGHRA and CDR2 reads YSYEKL. The paper's findings and limits, for the study overall: The percentage of naive T cells measured by flow cytometry correlated strongly with observed TCR beta diversity. Bulk unsorted PBMC profiling prevented conclusive comparison of naive and antigen-experienced compartments. The long-lived group showed more naive CD4+ T cells, fewer expanded clones and increased TCR diversity than the aged group, suggesting age selection. Estimates of total diversity based on one million sequenced T cells were regarded as lower bounds and as underestimates. Because the CMV infection status of the donors was unknown, age-related changes in expanded clonotypes may potentially have been confounded. Observed TCR beta diversity per million T cells fell roughly linearly with age, and a significant reduction was already apparent by age around 40.

The library was built by means of 5' RACE. Instrument used: Illumina HiSeq 2500. A second PCR of roughly 7 to 11 cycles was run with a J-beta primer mix and a sample-barcoded 5' primer. A template-switch 5' adaptor carrying 12 random nucleotides introduced a unique molecular identifier onto each TCR beta cDNA molecule. Each sample yielded at least 3 million CDR3-containing paired-end reads. First-strand cDNA synthesis was performed from all RNA using the Mint cDNA synthesis kit, with priming by a TRBC-specific oligonucleotide. Following uracil-DNA glycosylase treatment, a first 18-cycle PCR with universal primers M1SS and BC2_uni_R was performed on all cDNA. The authors' pipeline ran thus. Normalization of each sample was performed by random selection of 1 million high-quality reads, each carrying a distinct molecular identifier. Instead of being binned into consensus sequences, reads with shared molecular identifiers were discarded. CDR3 identification, clonotype clustering and error correction used MiTCR with a Q25 quality threshold and the strictest error-elimination algorithm. A nonparametric unseen species model using Euler transformation provided a lower-bound estimate of total TCR beta diversity. TCRdb redid the processing of the public reads, applying fastp at Q25 and MiXCR, and retained in-frame beta chains. Rows matching on CDR3 protein sequence are summarized as one entry with the most common DNA and genes. The V and J calls reflect TCRdb's pipeline rather than the authors' work. The sample includes approximately 800,000 distinct CDR3 sequences, with more than 25% observed a single time. Around 3% of the sample goes to the ten largest clones.

The same sample was also used in a study of T cells of mothers and their children. The second publication reports: The donors were nine systemically healthy Caucasian individuals, made up of three mothers and their six children. cDNA synthesis consumed the entire amount of extracted RNA, loaded at around 1.5 ug RNA in each 15 ul reaction. In the second PCR, the M1S primer added sample barcodes and 2-4 random nucleotides. Over 9.5 million TCR beta CDR3 reads were obtained for each mother, and some 3 million reads were obtained for each child. Thymic selection similarly shapes TCR recombination output in related and unrelated pairs, with minor effect from inherited differences. Related mother-child pairs always showed normalized repertoire overlap that was slightly higher than in unrelated mother-child pairs, though the difference was never significant. No persistent microchimeric T cell clones were detected, at a sensitivity of about 100 clones per million clonotypes. The study used deep NGS to compare TCR beta repertoires of mothers and children, seeking features distinguishing related mother-child pairs from unrelated individuals. On average, the children were approximately 11 +/- 4 years old, while the mothers were 40 +/- 4 years old. After adapter ligation with NEBNext reagents, the libraries were sequenced on Illumina HiSeq 2000 with 100+100 nt paired-end reads. To prevent cross-contamination, the mother and child libraries were prepared a month apart and were sequenced in separate runs. For each donor, somewhere between roughly 500,000 and 2,100,000 distinct TCR beta clonotypes were identified. Naive TCR beta clonotypes were estimated from low-frequency clonotypes matched to each donor's FACS-determined naive share, without sorting.

This receptor was taken from a boy under 18 in good health. Source material: blood. The sequence joins TRBV4-1 to TRBJ2-7; TRBD1 might be the D gene, on 5 matching bases. The CDR3 has the sequence CASSPLFGRAGEQYF. The nucleotide sequence reads TGCGCCAGCAGTCCCCTTTTTGGCAGGGCAGGCGAGCAGTACTTC.